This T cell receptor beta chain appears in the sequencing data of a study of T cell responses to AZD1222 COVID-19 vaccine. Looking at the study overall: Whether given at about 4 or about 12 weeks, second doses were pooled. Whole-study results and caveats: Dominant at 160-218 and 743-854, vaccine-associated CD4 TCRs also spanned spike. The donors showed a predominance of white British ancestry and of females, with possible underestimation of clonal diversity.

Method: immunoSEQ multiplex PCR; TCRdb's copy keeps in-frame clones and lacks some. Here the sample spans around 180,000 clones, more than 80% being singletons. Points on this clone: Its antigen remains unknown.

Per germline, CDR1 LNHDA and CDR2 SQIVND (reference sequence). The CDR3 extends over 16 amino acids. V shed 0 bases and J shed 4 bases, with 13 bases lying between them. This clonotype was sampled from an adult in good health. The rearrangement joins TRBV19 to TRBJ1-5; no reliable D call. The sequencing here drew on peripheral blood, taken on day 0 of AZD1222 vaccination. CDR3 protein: CASSIEGTLRNQPQHF. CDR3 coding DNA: TGTGCCAGTAGTATAGAAGGCACGTTGAGGAATCAGCCCCAGCATTTT.